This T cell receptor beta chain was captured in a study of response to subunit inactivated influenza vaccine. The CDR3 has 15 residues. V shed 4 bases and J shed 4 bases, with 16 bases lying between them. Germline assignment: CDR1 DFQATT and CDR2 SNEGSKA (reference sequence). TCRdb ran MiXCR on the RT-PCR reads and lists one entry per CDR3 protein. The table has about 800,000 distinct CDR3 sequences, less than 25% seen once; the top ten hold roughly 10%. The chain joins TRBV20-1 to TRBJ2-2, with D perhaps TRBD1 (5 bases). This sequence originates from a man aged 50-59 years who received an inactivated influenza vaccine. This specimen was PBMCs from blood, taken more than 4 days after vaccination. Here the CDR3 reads CSANRARVPTGELFF. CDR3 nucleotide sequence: TGCAGTGCTAACCGAGCCAGGGTTCCCACCGGGGAGCTGTTTTTT.